These T cell receptor beta chains were read from a single sample in a study of cytomegalovirus exposure and HLA in healthy donors. Sequencing was performed with immunoSEQ multiplex PCR; in TCRdb, only in-frame clones are kept and a portion is missing. In the table there are 120,000 or so clones, about 83% of which are singletons. Sequenced input: PBMCs. These TCRs come from a woman between 40 and 55 years old in good health and CMV-seropositive. The CDR3 runs from the conserved cysteine through the conserved F or W. A D gene is named only where the DNA matches it firmly. Clone size is stated in some rows and not others, as once, few, many or a class when expanded.

TRBJ2-1 | TRBV5-6 | NA | TRBD2 | CASSDQHAGVWNEQFF | TGTGCCAGCAGCGACCAACACGCGGGAGTATGGAATGAGCAGTTCTTC
TRBJ1-2 | TRBV10-1 | NA | NA | CASPKGSLYPGCGYTF | TGCGCCAGCCCGAAGGGATCTCTATATCCAGGGTGTGGCTACACCTTC
TRBJ2-5 | TRBV7-9 | NA | TRBD2 | CASSSGLAGETQYF | TGTGCCAGCAGCTCGGGACTAGCGGGAGAGACCCAGTACTTC
TRBJ2-1 | TRBV11-1 | NA | TRBD2 | CASSLARGFNEQFF | TGTGCCAGCAGCTTAGCGCGGGGGTTCAATGAGCAGTTCTTC
TRBJ2-1 | TRBV10-2 | NA | NA | CASSESRGSGDRFF | TGCGCCAGCAGTGAGTCGCGGGGCAGCGGTGATCGGTTCTTC
TRBJ2-7 | TRBV28 | NA | TRBD2 | CASSIEREVSSYEQYF | TGTGCCAGCAGCATCGAGCGGGAGGTAAGCTCCTACGAGCAGTACTTC
TRBJ2-5 | TRBV6-1 | once | TRBD1 | CASSEGTGVETQYF | TGTGCCAGCAGTGAGGGGACAGGGGTCGAGACCCAGTACTTC
TRBJ2-3 | TRBV4-1 | NA | TRBD2 | CASSQGAGGSDTQYF | TGCGCCAGCAGCCAAGGCGCGGGAGGATCAGATACGCAGTATTTT
TRBJ2-7 | TRBV27 | NA | NA | CASSTQTGAAYEQYF | TGTGCCAGCAGTACCCAGACAGGTGCCGCCTACGAGCAGTACTTC
TRBJ1-1 | TRBV9 | once | TRBD1 | CASSEGQGITNTEAFF | TGTGCCAGCAGCGAGGGACAGGGTATTACTAACACTGAAGCTTTCTTT
TRBJ2-3 | TRBV7-9 | NA | TRBD2 | CASSSTSGNGDTQYF | TGTGCCAGCAGCTCGACTAGCGGGAATGGAGATACGCAGTATTTT
TRBJ2-7 | TRBV28 | NA | NA | CASSQDSYEQYF | TGTGCCAGCAGCCAAGACAGCTACGAGCAGTACTTC
TRBJ2-1 | TRBV15 | NA | TRBD2 | CATSPRAGAYNEQFF | TGTGCCACCAGCCCACGAGCGGGAGCATACAATGAGCAGTTCTTC
TRBJ2-1 | TRBV4-1 | NA | TRBD2 | CASSQELLAGNHEQFF | TGCGCCAGCAGCCAAGAATTACTAGCGGGAAATCATGAGCAGTTCTTC
TRBJ1-2 | TRBV5-6 | few | TRBD1 | CASSLGQGAGYTF | TGTGCCAGCAGCTTGGGACAGGGGGCTGGCTACACCTTC
TRBJ1-1 | TRBV5-1 | NA | NA | CASNRELNTEAFF | TGCGCCAGCAACAGGGAGTTGAACACTGAAGCTTTCTTT
TRBJ2-2 | TRBV29-1 | NA | TRBD1 | CSVVSETGGVGWTGELFF | TGCAGCGTTGTATCCGAGACAGGGGGCGTAGGGTGGACCGGGGAGCTGTTTTTT
TRBJ1-3 | TRBV21-1 | NA | NA | CASSKARQFSGNTIYF | TGTGCCAGCAGCAAAGCCAGACAGTTCTCTGGAAACACCATATATTTC
TRBJ2-7 | TRBV11-2 | NA | NA | CASSGLKRTYEQYF | TGTGCCAGCAGCGGACTCAAGCGGACCTACGAGCAGTACTTC
TRBJ2-7 | TRBV6-4 | few | NA | CASSYRDNSYEQYF | TGTGCCAGCAGTTACCGGGACAACTCCTACGAGCAGTACTTC
TRBJ1-5 | TRBV11-2 | NA | NA | CASSLEVGANQPQHF | TGTGCCAGCAGCTTAGAAGTAGGGGCCAATCAGCCCCAGCATTTT
TRBJ2-2 | TRBV15 | NA | NA | CATSRIGTITGELFF | TGTGCCACCAGCAGAATAGGGACAATAACCGGGGAGCTGTTTTTT
TRBJ2-6 | TRBV5-4 | few | NA | CASSAGLLAFSGANVLTF | TGTGCCAGCAGCGCAGGACTCTTAGCCTTCTCTGGGGCCAACGTCCTGACTTTC
TRBJ2-1 | TRBV5-6 | NA | NA | CASSLPAAGAYLDNEQFF | TGTGCCAGCAGCTTGCCCGCGGCGGGGGCCTACCTCGACAATGAGCAGTTCTTC
TRBJ1-2 | TRBV15 | once | NA | CATSRGGSGYTF | TGTGCCACCAGCAGAGGAGGGTCTGGCTACACCTTC
TRBJ2-7 | TRBV7-2 | NA | TRBD2 | CASSPQTSGVGEQYF | TGTGCCAGCAGCCCACAGACTAGCGGCGTGGGGGAGCAGTACTTC
TRBJ1-4 | TRBV6-1 | once | NA | CASSVRQRQKLFF | TGTGCCAGCAGTGTTCGACAGAGGCAGAAACTGTTTTTT
TRBJ2-2 | TRBV7-3 | NA | NA | CASSLSPGLGTGELFF | TGTGCCAGCAGCTTATCCCCAGGGTTGGGGACCGGGGAGCTGTTTTTT
TRBJ2-6 | TRBV7-2 | few | NA | CASSFYVGPGANVLTF | TGTGCCAGCAGCTTTTATGTTGGGCCTGGGGCCAACGTCCTGACTTTC
TRBJ2-7 | TRBV5-6 | NA | TRBD1 | CASSQPTGPRGDEQYF | TGTGCCAGCAGCCAACCGACAGGGCCCAGAGGTGACGAGCAGTACTTC
TRBJ2-3 | TRBV5-4 | NA | TRBD2 | CASRLRTSGSTDTQYF | TGTGCCAGCAGATTGAGGACTAGCGGGAGCACAGATACGCAGTATTTT
TRBJ2-7 | TRBV11-2 | NA | NA | CASSLLSRSIDEQYF | TGTGCCAGCAGCTTACTTTCCAGAAGTATTGACGAGCAGTACTTC
TRBJ1-2 | TRBV28 | NA | NA | CALGVPNYGYTF | TGTGCATTAGGAGTTCCTAACTATGGCTACACCTTC
TRBJ2-2 | TRBV27 | NA | TRBD2 | CARGSLAGGDYTGELFF | TGTGCCAGGGGATCTCTAGCGGGAGGCGACTACACCGGGGAGCTGTTTTTT
TRBJ2-5 | TRBV5-1 | few | TRBD2 | CASSSLGAGGETQYF | TGCGCCAGCAGCTCCCTAGGGGCGGGGGGAGAGACCCAGTACTTC
TRBJ2-3 | TRBV5-8 | NA | TRBD2 | CASSFGVSGRGTDTQYF | TGTGCCAGCAGCTTTGGGGTTAGCGGGAGAGGCACAGATACGCAGTATTTT
TRBJ2-6 | TRBV28 | NA | NA | CASSVSSGANVLTF | TGTGCCAGCAGTGTCTCCTCTGGGGCCAACGTCCTGACTTTC
TRBJ2-7 | TRBV15 | NA | NA | CATSIAPWGQDYEQYF | TGTGCCACCAGCATAGCCCCCTGGGGACAAGACTACGAGCAGTACTTC